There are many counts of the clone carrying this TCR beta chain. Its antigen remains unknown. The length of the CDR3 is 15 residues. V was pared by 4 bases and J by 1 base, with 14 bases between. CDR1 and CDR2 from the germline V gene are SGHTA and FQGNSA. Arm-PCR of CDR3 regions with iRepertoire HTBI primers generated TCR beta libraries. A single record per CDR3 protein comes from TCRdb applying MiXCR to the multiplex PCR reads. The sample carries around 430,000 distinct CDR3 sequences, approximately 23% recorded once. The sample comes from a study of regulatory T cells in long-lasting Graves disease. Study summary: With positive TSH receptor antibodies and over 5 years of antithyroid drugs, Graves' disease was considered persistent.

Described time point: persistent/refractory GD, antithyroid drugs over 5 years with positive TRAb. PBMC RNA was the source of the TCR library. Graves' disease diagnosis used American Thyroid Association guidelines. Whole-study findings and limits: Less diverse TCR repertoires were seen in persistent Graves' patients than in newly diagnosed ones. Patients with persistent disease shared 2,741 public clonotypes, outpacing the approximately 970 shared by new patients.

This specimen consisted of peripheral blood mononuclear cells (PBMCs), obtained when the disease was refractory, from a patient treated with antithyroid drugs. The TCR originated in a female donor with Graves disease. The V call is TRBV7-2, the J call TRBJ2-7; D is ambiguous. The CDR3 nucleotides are TGTGCCAGCAGCTCATTGGATAGGGCGTCCTACGAGCAGTACTTC. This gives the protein CASSSLDRASYEQYF.